Listed below are T cell receptor beta chains from one sample, sequenced in a study of blood T cell repertoires in COVID-19. Data came from immunoSEQ multiplex PCR; TCRdb stores just in-frame clones and leaves some out. The sample carries 250,000 to 350,000 clones, around nine tenths recorded once. What was sequenced was peripheral blood. These receptors were collected from a woman in her twenties or thirties with COVID-19, enrolled during active disease. Each CDR3 is given with its conserved first and last residue. D genes are given only for firm matches. Not every row has a clone size; where given, it reads once, few, many or a size class.

V,length,D,size,J,CDR3,DNA
TRBV29-1,16,TRBD1,.,TRBJ1-2,CSVEGGRTGGAYGYTF,TGCAGCGTTGAAGGGGGACGGACAGGGGGCGCATATGGCTACACCTTC
TRBV15,10,.,once,TRBJ1-1,CAPWTRGAFF,TGTGCCCCCTGGACCCGGGGGGCTTTCTTT
TRBV27,16,TRBD2,.,TRBJ2-7,CASSLRDSGRAYEQYF,TGTGCCAGCAGTTTACGGGATAGCGGGAGGGCCTACGAGCAGTACTTC
TRBV15,19,TRBD1,.,TRBJ1-1,CATSREVGRQGRTNTEAFF,TGTGCCACCAGCAGAGAAGTAGGAAGACAGGGAAGGACGAACACTGAAGCTTTCTTT
TRBV24-1,16,TRBD1,.,TRBJ2-5,CATSDRQGTLQETQYF,TGTGCCACCAGTGACAGACAGGGGACTCTCCAAGAGACCCAGTACTTC
TRBV7-6,14,.,.,TRBJ1-3,CASSLGGYGNTIYF,TGTGCCAGCAGCTTAGGCGGGTACGGAAACACCATATATTTT
TRBV5-4,14,TRBD2,.,TRBJ2-7,CASSLSLAGAEQYF,TGTGCCAGCAGCTTGTCCCTAGCGGGAGCCGAGCAGTACTTC
TRBV5-1,14,.,few,TRBJ2-7,CASSLGTPSYEQYF,TGCGCCAGCAGCTTAGGGACTCCCTCCTACGAGCAGTACTTC
TRBV5-1,14,.,.,TRBJ1-3,CASTTGEKGNTIYF,TGCGCCAGCACCACGGGGGAGAAAGGAAACACCATATATTTT
TRBV9,13,.,.,TRBJ1-2,CASSNSGFYGYTF,TGTGCCAGCAGCAACTCAGGGTTCTATGGCTACACCTTC
TRBV10-1,17,TRBD1,.,TRBJ2-3,CASSERSPGQITDTQYF,TGCGCCAGCAGTGAGCGAAGTCCGGGACAGATAACAGATACGCAGTATTTT
TRBV30,14,TRBD1,.,TRBJ1-5,CAWSKGQGWQPQHF,TGTGCCTGGAGCAAGGGACAGGGGTGGCAGCCCCAGCATTTT
TRBV7-6,12,.,.,TRBJ2-5,CASSHYQETQYF,TGTGCCAGCAGCCACTACCAAGAGACCCAGTACTTC
TRBV5-1,15,TRBD1,.,TRBJ2-1,CASSPGTGGPGEQFF,TGCGCCAGCAGCCCCGGGACAGGGGGCCCTGGTGAGCAGTTCTTC
TRBV6-5,13,.,.,TRBJ2-2,CASKRVGAGELFF,TGTGCCAGCAAAAGAGTGGGAGCCGGGGAGCTGTTTTTT
TRBV3-1/TRBV3-2,14,TRBD1,once,TRBJ1-2,CASSHLDRSYGYTF,TGTGCCAGCAGCCACCTGGACAGGTCTTATGGCTACACCTTC
TRBV5-1,13,.,once,TRBJ1-1,CASSSQGVTEAFF,TGCGCCAGCAGCTCCCAAGGGGTCACTGAAGCTTTCTTT
TRBV19,17,TRBD2,.,TRBJ2-2,CASRREVAGASTGELFF,TGTGCCAGTAGACGGGAGGTAGCGGGAGCTAGCACCGGGGAGCTGTTTTTT
TRBV28,14,TRBD2,.,TRBJ2-1,CASSLTAGGGEQFF,TGTGCCAGCAGTTTGACGGCGGGAGGTGGGGAGCAGTTCTTC